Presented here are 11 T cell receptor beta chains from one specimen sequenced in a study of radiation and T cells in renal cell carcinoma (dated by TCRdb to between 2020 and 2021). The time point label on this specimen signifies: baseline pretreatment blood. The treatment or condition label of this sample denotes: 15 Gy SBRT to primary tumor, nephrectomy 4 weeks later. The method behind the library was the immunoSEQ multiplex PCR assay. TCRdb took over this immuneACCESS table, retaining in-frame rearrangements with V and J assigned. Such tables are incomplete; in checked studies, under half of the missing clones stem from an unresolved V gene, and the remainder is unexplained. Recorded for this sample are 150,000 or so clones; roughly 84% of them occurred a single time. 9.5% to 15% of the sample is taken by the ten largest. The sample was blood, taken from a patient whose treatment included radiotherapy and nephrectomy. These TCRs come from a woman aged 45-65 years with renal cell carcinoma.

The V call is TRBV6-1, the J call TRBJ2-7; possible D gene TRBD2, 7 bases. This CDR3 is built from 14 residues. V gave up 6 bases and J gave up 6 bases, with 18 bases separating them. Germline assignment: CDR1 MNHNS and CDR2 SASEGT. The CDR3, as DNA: TGTGCCAGCAGCTACCTAGGGGGGGGCTTCGAGCAGTACTTC. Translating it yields CASSYLGGGFEQYF.

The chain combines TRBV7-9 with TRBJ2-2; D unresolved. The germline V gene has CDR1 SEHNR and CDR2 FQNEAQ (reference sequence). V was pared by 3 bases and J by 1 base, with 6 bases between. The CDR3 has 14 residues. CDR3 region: CASSLRLNTGELFF. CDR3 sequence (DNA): TGTGCCAGCAGCTTGCGGCTGAACACCGGGGAGCTGTTTTTT.

The CDR3 DNA is TGTGCCAGCAGCTTATATACAGGCTCCTACGAGCAGTACTTC. It codes for CASSLYTGSYEQYF. The rearrangement links TRBV7-6 to TRBJ2-7; TRBD1 might be the D (5 bases). Germline V gene sequence: CDR1 SGHVS, CDR2 FNYEAQ. CDR3 length: 14 residues. Trimming left V 2 bases short and J 0 bases short, with 8 bases between.

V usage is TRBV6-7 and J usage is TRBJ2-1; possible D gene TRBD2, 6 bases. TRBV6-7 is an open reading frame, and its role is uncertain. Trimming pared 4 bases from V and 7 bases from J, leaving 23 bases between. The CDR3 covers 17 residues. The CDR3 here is CASSLWRAGSPLNEQFF. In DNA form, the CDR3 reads TGTGCCAGCAGTTTGTGGAGGGCTGGTTCTCCCCTGAATGAGCAGTTCTTC.

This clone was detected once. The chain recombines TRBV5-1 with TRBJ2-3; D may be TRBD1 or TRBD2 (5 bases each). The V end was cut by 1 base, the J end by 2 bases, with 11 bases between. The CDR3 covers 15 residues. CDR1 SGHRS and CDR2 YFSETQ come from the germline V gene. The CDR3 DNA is TGCGCCAGCAGCTTGACGGGACCGTTCACAGATACGCAGTATTTT. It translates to CASSLTGPFTDTQYF.

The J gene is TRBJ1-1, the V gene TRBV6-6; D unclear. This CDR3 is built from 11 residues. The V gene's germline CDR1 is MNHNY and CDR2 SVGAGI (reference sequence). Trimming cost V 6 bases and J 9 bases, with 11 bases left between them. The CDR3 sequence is CASRVRRQAFF. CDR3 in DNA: TGTGCCAGCAGAGTACGGAGACAAGCTTTCTTT.

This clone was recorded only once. CDR3 region: CASSYRQNEKLFF. CDR3 sequence (DNA): TGTGCCAGCAGTTATCGACAGAATGAAAAACTGTTTTTT. The chain recombines TRBV6-6 with TRBJ1-4, with D maybe TRBD1 (5 bases). This CDR3 has 13 amino acids. The V end was cut by 3 bases, the J end by 5 bases, with 7 bases between. The V gene's germline CDR1 is MNHNY and CDR2 SVGAGI (reference sequence).

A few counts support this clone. CDR3 residues: CASSEWDTEAFF. For the CDR3, the DNA is TGTGCCAGCAGTGAATGGGACACTGAAGCTTTCTTT. The chain links TRBV6-1 to TRBJ1-1; D is undetermined. CDR3 length equals 12 residues. V was cut by 2 bases and J by 3 bases, with 4 bases left in between. The germline CDR1 and CDR2 sequences are MNHNS and SASEGT.

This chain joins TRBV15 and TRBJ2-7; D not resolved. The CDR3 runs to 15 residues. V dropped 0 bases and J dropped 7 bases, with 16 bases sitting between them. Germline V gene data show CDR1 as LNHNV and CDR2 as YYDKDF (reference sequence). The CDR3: CATSRDIEVVREQYF. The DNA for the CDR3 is TGTGCCACCAGCAGAGATATAGAGGTCGTTCGGGAGCAGTACTTC.

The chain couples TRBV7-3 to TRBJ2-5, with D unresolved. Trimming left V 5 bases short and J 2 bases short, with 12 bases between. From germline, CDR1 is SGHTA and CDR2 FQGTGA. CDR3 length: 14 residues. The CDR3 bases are TGTGCCAGCAGCAAATACGGTACACAAGAGACCCAGTACTTC. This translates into CASSKYGTQETQYF.

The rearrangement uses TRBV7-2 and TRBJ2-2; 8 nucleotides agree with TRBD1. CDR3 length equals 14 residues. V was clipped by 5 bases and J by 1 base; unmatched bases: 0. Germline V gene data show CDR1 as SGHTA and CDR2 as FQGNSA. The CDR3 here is CASSGQGNTGELFF. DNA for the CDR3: TGTGCCAGCAGCGGACAGGGGAACACCGGGGAGCTGTTTTTT.